The clone carrying this T cell receptor (beta chain) was seen a handful of times. Its target is unknown. These data are taken from a study of T-cell reconstitution after alpha-beta-depleted transplantation in children. Unmatched junction bases numbered 7, after V lost 6 bases and J lost 2 bases. The CDR3 consists of 15 residues. General observations from the study: Surviving recipient cells, namely T cells and thymic progenitors, were the source of high day-60 TCRbeta diversity in some patients. Where alpha-beta T cells came from about two months after transplant was reportedly several hundred expanded graft clones. The authors attributed T-cell counts and diversity one year after transplant mostly to newly produced T cells.

It was with unique molecular identifiers that the TCRbeta library was prepared. TCRdb fed the PCR reads into MiXCR, producing one record per CDR3 protein. Of about 580,000 distinct CDR3 sequences listed, about 21% are singletons. The origin of this receptor is a boy younger than two who had a stem cell transplant for acute myeloid leukemia, so the T cells may come from the graft donor. The sequenced sample was PBMCs, mostly from graft donor cells, obtained 360 days after TCRalphabeta/CD19-depleted stem cell transplant. V usage is TRBV12-3 or TRBV12-4 and J usage is TRBJ2-5; TRBD1 agrees at 9 bases. The CDR3, as DNA: TGTGCCAGCAGCCTTGACAGGGGGGCACAAGAGACCCAGTACTTC. Protein product: CASSLDRGAQETQYF.